This T cell receptor beta chain stems from a study of beta chain features in type 1 diabetes. Background on the study: The samples had roughly 110 million sorted cells examined in all. Study-wide results and limits: Whether TCRB rearrangement is influenced by HLA type was left unresolved in this analysis.

Isolated RNA was reverse transcribed in full, so expressed TCRB transcripts were sequenced. This table comes from immunoSEQ multiplex PCR, and its TCRdb copy is limited to in-frame clones, with some not included. Of 200,000 to 300,000 clones listed, 25% to 35% are singletons. Markers CD45RO/CCR7/CD25/CD127/CD95/CD27 served to sort CD4+ naive, central memory, regulatory and stem cell-like memory cells. Notes on this clone: Its antigen is not identified.

Sequencing used central memory CD4+ T cells from blood. The receptor was isolated from a man aged 25-45 years in good health.

The CDR3 region is CASSQSKGAREDEKLFF. As DNA, the CDR3 is TGTGCCAGCAGCCAATCCAAGGGGGCAAGGGAAGATGAAAAACTGTTTTTT. The J gene is TRBJ1-4, the V gene TRBV4-2; 7 bases line up with TRBD1. J lost 6 bases, V lost 2 bases, and 12 bases had no gene match. The CDR3 runs to 17 residues. Germline assignment: CDR1 LGHNA and CDR2 YNFKEQ.